Sequencing of this TCR beta chain was carried out in a study of T cell changes during pregnancy in multiple sclerosis. Using immunoSEQ multiplex PCR, the repertoire was profiled, and TCRdb retains in-frame clones only, with some absent. The sample holds around 130,000 clones, around 95% seen once. From germline, CDR1 is SGHTA and CDR2 FQGNSA. The CDR3 sequence is 15 residues long. After removal of 6 bases from V and 5 bases from J, the junction contained 6 bases not matched to a gene. The J gene is TRBJ2-5, the V gene TRBV7-2; 13 nucleotides agree with TRBD2. The clonotype comes from a female donor with multiple sclerosis, enrolled in a pregnancy study. The sequences come from peripheral blood, collected after pregnancy. The CDR3 nucleotides read TGTGCCAGCAGTAGGGGACTAGCGGGAATCGAGACCCAGTACTTC. Translated: CASSRGLAGIETQYF.